The sequence of this TCR beta chain was determined in a study of shared clonotypes between healthy human individuals. About the study: Used for every donor were three CD4 naive, three CD4 memory, two CD8 naive and one CD8 memory plate.

Remarks on this clone: What it recognizes is unknown.

The repertoire was sequenced with immunoSEQ multiplex PCR; TCRdb's copy has only in-frame clones and lacks some. The sample contains roughly 1,800,000 clones, less than 95% of which appear only once. V lost 5 bases and J 5 bases, leaving 25 bases between the germline ends. Germline V gene sequence: CDR1 MNHEY, CDR2 SMNVEV (reference sequence). The CDR3 spans 17 residues. The naive CD8 subset, CD45RO-negative cells positively selected for CCR7, excluded terminally differentiated effector memory CD45RA+ cells. Study findings and constraints: Deeper or shallower sequencing was expected to change how clonotypes are shared among donors. Rarefaction analysis demonstrated incomplete sorted-subset sequencing notwithstanding large depth.

The genes are TRBV27 and TRBJ2-7; a weak D match, TRBD2 (7 bases). The origin of this receptor is a man between 18 and 29 years old in good health. Source material: naive CD8+ T cells sorted from blood. CDR3 sequence: CASSPISPAGEGHEQYF. CDR3 in DNA: TGTGCCAGCAGTCCCATAAGCCCCGCAGGGGAGGGACACGAGCAGTACTTC.